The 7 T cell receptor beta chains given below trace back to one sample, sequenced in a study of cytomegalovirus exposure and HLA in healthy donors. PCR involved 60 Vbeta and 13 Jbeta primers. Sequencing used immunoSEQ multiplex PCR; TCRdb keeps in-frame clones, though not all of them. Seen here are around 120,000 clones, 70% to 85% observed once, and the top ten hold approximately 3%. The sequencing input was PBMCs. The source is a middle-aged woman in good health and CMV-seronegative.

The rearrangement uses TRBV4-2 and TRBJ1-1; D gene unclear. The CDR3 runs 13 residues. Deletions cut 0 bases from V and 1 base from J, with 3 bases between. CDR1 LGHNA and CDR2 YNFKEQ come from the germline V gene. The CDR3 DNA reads TGTGCCAGCAGCCAAGACGGGAACACTGAAGCTTTCTTT. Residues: CASSQDGNTEAFF.

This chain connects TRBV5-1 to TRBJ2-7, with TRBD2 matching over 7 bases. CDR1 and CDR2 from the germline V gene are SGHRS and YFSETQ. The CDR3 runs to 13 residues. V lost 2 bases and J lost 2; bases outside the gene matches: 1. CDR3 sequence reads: CASSFREAYEQYF. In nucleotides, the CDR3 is TGCGCCAGCAGCTTCCGGGAGGCCTACGAGCAGTACTTC.

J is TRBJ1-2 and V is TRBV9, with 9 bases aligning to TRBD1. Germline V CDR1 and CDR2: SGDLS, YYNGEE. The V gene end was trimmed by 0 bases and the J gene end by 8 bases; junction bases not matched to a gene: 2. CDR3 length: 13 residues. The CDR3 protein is CASSVEDRGGYTF. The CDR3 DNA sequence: TGTGCCAGCAGCGTAGAGGACAGGGGAGGCTACACCTTC.

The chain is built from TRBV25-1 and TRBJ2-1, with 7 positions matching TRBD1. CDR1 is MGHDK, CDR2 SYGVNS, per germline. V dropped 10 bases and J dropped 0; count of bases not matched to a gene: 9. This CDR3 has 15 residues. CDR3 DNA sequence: TGTGCCACCTCAGGGGGACCCAGCTCCTACAATGAGCAGTTCTTC. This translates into CATSGGPSSYNEQFF.

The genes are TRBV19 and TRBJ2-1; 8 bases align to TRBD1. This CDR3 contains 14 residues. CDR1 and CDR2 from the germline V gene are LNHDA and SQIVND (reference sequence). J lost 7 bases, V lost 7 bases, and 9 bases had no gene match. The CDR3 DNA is TGTGCCAGTACGGATTTCGACAGGGGAAATGAGCAGTTCTTC. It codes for CASTDFDRGNEQFF.

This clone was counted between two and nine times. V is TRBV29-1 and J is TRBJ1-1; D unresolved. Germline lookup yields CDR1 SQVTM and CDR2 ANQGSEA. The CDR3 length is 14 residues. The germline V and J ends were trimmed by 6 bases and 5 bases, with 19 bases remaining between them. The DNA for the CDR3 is TGCAGCGTGGCAGTCGAGGGCGGGAGAACTGAAGCTTTCTTT. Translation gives CSVAVEGGRTEAFF.

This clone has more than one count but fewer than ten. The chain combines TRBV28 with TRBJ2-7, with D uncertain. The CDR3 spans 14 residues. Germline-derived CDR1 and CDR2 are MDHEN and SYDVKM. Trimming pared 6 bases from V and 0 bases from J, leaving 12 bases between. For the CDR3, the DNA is TGTGCCAGCAGGCGCCGGGTCACCTCCTACGAGCAGTACTTC. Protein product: CASRRRVTSYEQYF.